This TCR beta chain was sequenced for a study of cytomegalovirus exposure and HLA in healthy donors (TCRdb year 2017). About the investigation overall: An earlier analysis of 550 to 700 of the donors reported 250 to 350 Gb of sequence data and 117 million unique TCR beta sequences from 150 million to 200 million T cells. Donor age, sex, ethnicity and CMV serostatus were compiled together with the repertoire data. To study patterns of TCR occurrence, a later analysis re-analyzed previously published TCR beta repertoires from 550 to 800 donors and added high-resolution HLA genotyping. In an earlier analysis of roughly 580 of the donors, high-throughput TCR beta sequencing was used to judge whether each TCR beta V gene segment behaved as functional or pseudogenic. The number of typed donors differed by locus: about 620-640 for A, B, C, DRB1 and DQB1; some 500 for DQA1; some 610 for DPA1; and 400 to 480 for DPB1. The study profiled the T cell repertoires of 500 to 800 subjects by immunosequencing and related them to cytomegalovirus serostatus. Along with the approximately 670-subject first cohort, a separate validation cohort of over a hundred different subjects was used. Of the roughly 410 genotyped donors, 81% were placed in the genetic ancestry cluster associated with self-reported Caucasian donors. Every discovery cohort repertoire had been produced on one sequencing platform. The study was designed to test whether signatures of past pathogen exposure could be identified by cataloging public T cell receptors. On average, roughly 240,000 unique TCR beta nucleotide sequences were sequenced per donor among 398 genotyped donors of the cohort, with 15% to 20% of those sequences being non-productive. Rather than drawing on any new phenotypic data, the later analysis identified candidate immune exposures from TCR beta sequences and the way those sequences occurred across donors. To predict cytomegalovirus infection status, the study combined high-throughput TCR immunosequencing, statistical association of individual TCRs with disease status, and machine learning. Because of strong linkage in the cohort, roughly five DR-DQ haplotypes were treated as single units for association and clustering. HLA typing included class I and class II loci at four-digit resolution. A later genetic analysis took genome-wide SNP genotypes for 398 of the 666 donors and used that subset as a discovery cohort. An early release covering more than 500 HLA-typed donors comprised 250 to 350 gigabases of sequencing data and some 79 million unique TCR sequences.

Library preparation used the immunoSEQ multiplex PCR assay. For the multiplex PCR, a mixture combining 60 forward primers for TCR Vbeta segments and 13 reverse primers for TCR Jbeta segments was used. Amplification of the CDR3 region of rearranged TCR beta genes was performed with a multiplex PCR assay on genomic DNA. The Illumina HiSeq System was used to sequence the amplified TCR beta libraries as 87-base-pair reads. The study's own analysis went as follows. A later analysis tallied roughly 78 million unique TCR beta chains across the 610 or so repertoires, and approximately 12 million of those chains were shared by two or more donors. To remove PCR and sequencing errors, raw reads were error-corrected and collapsed into unique sequences using a nearest-neighbor algorithm that merged closely related sequences. V, D and J gene segments were assigned by aligning CDR3 sequences to IMGT reference sequences. For a sequence to be retained, at least a six-nucleotide match to both a V gene segment and a J gene segment was required. Rearrangements were classified as productive when the CDR3 lacked stop codons and remained in frame with V and J, and all other rearrangements were classified as non-productive. CDR3 was defined according to IMGT convention as the region running from the second conserved V-encoded cysteine to the conserved J-encoded phenylalanine. The earlier analysis of more than 450 of the donors excluded sequences that lacked an unambiguous match to a single V gene segment. An earlier analysis of roughly 590 of the donors called V segments functional above 56.7% productive rearrangements and segregating when the between-donor standard deviation exceeded 5%. A statistical classification framework was built to diagnose cytomegalovirus status from the catalog of TCR beta chain sequences. A later analysis assigned V and J genes by comparing TCR nucleotide sequences with IMGT/GENE-DB human TR gene sequences. The TCRdist pipeline was used in a later analysis to assign CDR3 sequences and most-parsimonious VDJ recombination scenarios. In a later analysis, each TCR beta chain was defined by its CDR3 amino acid sequence together with its V-gene family, and reads without a unique V-gene family were excluded. A later analysis removed 600 or so highly shared, low-generation-probability nucleotide sequences to deal with suspected cross-contamination and a sequencing artifact. A later analysis calculated a clonal expansion index for each public chain from normalized within-repertoire ranks of inferred template counts. Generation probabilities in a later analysis came from a VDJ recombination model fitted to out-of-frame rearrangements, and those results were checked against IGoR. Hypergeometric tests were used in a later analysis to score TCR-TCR, TCR-HLA and TCR-CMV co-occurrence, with a repertoire-size bias correction applied to the TCR pairs. To estimate false discovery rates, a later analysis permuted the HLA or CMV assignments 20 times. In a later analysis, co-occurring TCRs were grouped using DBSCAN, and TCRdist sequence similarity was added for clustering within HLA-allele-positive subsets. Co-occurrence clustering excluded repertoires with fewer than 30,000 or more than 120,000 public chains, plus five with anomalous nucleotide sharing. The clones in this table, taken by TCRdb from immuneACCESS, are in-frame only. Not every clone is retained; where verified, under half of the shortfall comes from an unresolved V gene, and the cause of the rest is unknown. D and trimming come from the DNA, and the V and J calls and clone size come from that table. Recorded for this sample are some 100,000 clones; approximately 72% of them occurred a single time. The ten most abundant clones make up approximately 2% of the sample.

The cohort comprised several hundred healthy bone marrow donors. Cohort members were all nominally healthy when sampled, although unrecorded immune exposures were likely present. The donor was CMV seronegative and was included in the group of around 320 seronegative cohort members. Every donor gave a peripheral blood sample, and the peripheral blood mononuclear cells from that sample were used for TCR beta sequencing. Genomic DNA extraction from the blood cell samples was performed with the Qiagen DNeasy Blood Extraction Kit. Overall study results and their limits: A group of highly shared sequence variants was considered likely to be a technical artifact of the sequencing pipeline. V-gene and J-gene trimming of TCR beta chains was associated with a missense DCLRE1C variant in a later genetic analysis, and the association was replicated in an independent cohort. In this cohort, only TCR beta chains were sequenced, and detectable features were limited by the absence of alpha or paired-chain data. Because HLA typing was unavailable for some donors at each locus, only the typed subset was used in association tests. Because counts were too low, 15 to 20 rarely observed V segments, including chromosome 9 orphons, were excluded from the earlier analysis of fewer than 650 of the donors. In a later analysis, TCR association rates were found to vary across HLA loci, with the most associated TCRs seen for DRB1 alleles and the fewest for HLA-C alleles. Compared with equally common non-associated chains, HLA-associated TCR beta chains in a later analysis were more clonally expanded and had lower generation probabilities. A further reported finding was that TCR beta sequences accurately predicted the HLA-A and HLA-B alleles for most subjects in the first cohort. When HLA alleles, especially DR and DQ, strongly co-occurred, attributing TCR associations to individual alleles was difficult. Immune exposure information for the cohort was limited to CMV serostatus. A later analysis found that most CMV-associated TCR beta chains appeared HLA-restricted, with HLA associations seemingly driven largely by CMV exposure. Correlated functional status among segregating V segments might be attributable to linkage disequilibrium, but an unknown experimental factor could not be ruled out. The classifier was reported to diagnose cytomegalovirus status with high specificity and sensitivity in both the original cohort and the validation cohort. In a later analysis, over 15,000 TCR beta sequences were associated with specific HLA alleles at a false discovery rate of 0.05. Several of the top co-occurrence clusters appeared to be linked to parvovirus B19, influenza, CMV and Epstein-Barr virus, according to a later analysis. Broadly in line with IMGT annotations, most TCR beta V segments showed up in productive rearrangements about 90% or about 30% of the time in an earlier analysis of some 590 of the donors. In the study, 164 TCR beta chains were listed as associated with cytomegalovirus. Compared with the roughly 700-donor mean, donors in an Asian-associated ancestry cluster had fewer N-insertions in productive TCRs, according to a later genetic analysis. The 87-base-pair reads could not distinguish some IMGT-functional V segments, including TRBV6-2 and TRBV6-3, so those segments were excluded. Presence/absence analyses assumed roughly uniform sequencing depth across donors, an assumption that may not hold. In vitro tests confirmed that a few of the cytomegalovirus-associated TCR beta chains recognize cytomegalovirus antigens. The authors suggested that the approach could potentially be generalized to other disease states and immunological phenotypes. While some public TCRs were present in many individuals, most TCR sequences turned up only very rarely across donors.

Concerning this clone: Its antigen specificity is not known. Base qualities are not recorded, but no much larger clone differs from it by a single base.

The V and J ends are trimmed by 3 bases and 1 base, leaving 9 bases between them. The germline V gene sets CDR1 to ENHRY and CDR2 to SYGVKD. The CDR3 numbers 14 residues from cysteine through phenylalanine. This entry keeps only the CDR3 DNA: 42 bases, framed from base 1. This TCR was recovered from a woman aged 40 to 50 in good health and CMV-seronegative. This receptor chain uses TRBV10-3 and TRBJ1-2; the D gene assignment is ambiguous. The material sequenced was PBMCs. The nucleotide sequence reads as follows: TGTGCCATCAGTGAAAGTACAGTTAACTATGGCTACACCTTC. This gives the protein CAISESTVNYGYTF.